This T cell receptor beta chain was captured by sequencing in a study of blood T cell repertoires in COVID-19 (dated by TCRdb to about 2020). Describing the broader study: Samples from collaborators originated in the United States, Italy and Spain and spanned both the acute and convalescent phases of COVID-19. The material from the prospective study consisted of cDNA or gDNA derived from T cells, B-cell-depleted T cells, or PBMCs. Subjects who had been exposed to COVID-19, were actively infected with it, or had recovered from it provided the deeply sampled blood TCRbeta repertoires that made up the dataset. The repertoires were released in a freely available public database intended as a resource for research on the immune response to SARS-CoV-2. Samples came from the ongoing ImmuneRACE study (first 160 participants) plus 1,254 subjects from 6 global collaborators. A de-identified subject ID, COVID-19 status, age in years and sex were almost always included in the sample metadata. HLA class I and class II types, where available, came from metadata supplied by the sample provider rather than from assay-based typing.

TCRbeta CDR3 regions were amplified from genomic DNA by means of the immunoSEQ Assay, a bias-controlled multiplex PCR. On the authors' methods: Nucleated cell counts per sample were estimated from amplification of reference gene primers within the assay. To quantify the absolute abundance of each unique TCRbeta CDR3 rearrangement, sequence reads were collapsed and filtered. For each sample, productive Simpson clonality was calculated as the square root of Simpson's diversity index across productive rearrangements. Not all clones reach the TCRdb copy of this immuneACCESS table, which keeps in-frame sequences only. Checked studies attribute under half of the gap to unresolved V genes and leave the rest unexplained. The V and J calls and clone size come from that table; D and trimming were worked out from the DNA. The sample profile shows about 250,000 clones; about 88% of them were found once. The ten largest account for about 3% of the sample.

Broader findings and caveats from the paper: The amount of clinical and demographic metadata varied by source and participant and was provided uncurated.

V is shortened by 7 bases, J by 5 bases, and the region joining them spans 18 bases. The germline V gene supplies CDR1 SNHLY and CDR2 FYNNEI. The CDR3 spans 14 residues, from the cysteine through the phenylalanine. Just CDR3 DNA is preserved here, 42 bases in frame from base 1. This clone was detected only a few times. What antigen it recognizes has not been identified. Base qualities are missing; no much larger clone stands one base away. Enrolling through a virtual design, the prospective study's participants ranged in age from roughly 18 to 95 years and lived across 24 United States geographic areas. To assign participants to cohorts, the prospective study relied on clinical history that participants themselves reported in a screening survey and a study questionnaire. Recovered participants in ImmuneRACE Cohort 3 were defined by two consecutive negative NP/OP PCR tests, clearance by a healthcare professional, or resolution of symptoms. Each participant in the prospective study had whole blood, serum and a nasopharyngeal or oropharyngeal swab collected by mobile phlebotomists. Over an approximately 2-month period, participants in the prospective study had the option of providing additional blood draws and questionnaires. Blood samples from the prospective study were shipped frozen or at room temperature prior to DNA extraction.

The V and J segments used are TRBV2 and TRBJ2-7, with a weak D call of TRBD1 (6 bases match). The sequenced material came from PBMCs or T cells enriched from blood (not recorded which). The clonotype was recovered from a woman in her 50s who had recovered from COVID-19. The nucleotide sequence reads TGTGCCAGCAAGATGGGAGAGGGGGTCCACGAGCAGTACTTC. The encoded protein is CASKMGEGVHEQYF.